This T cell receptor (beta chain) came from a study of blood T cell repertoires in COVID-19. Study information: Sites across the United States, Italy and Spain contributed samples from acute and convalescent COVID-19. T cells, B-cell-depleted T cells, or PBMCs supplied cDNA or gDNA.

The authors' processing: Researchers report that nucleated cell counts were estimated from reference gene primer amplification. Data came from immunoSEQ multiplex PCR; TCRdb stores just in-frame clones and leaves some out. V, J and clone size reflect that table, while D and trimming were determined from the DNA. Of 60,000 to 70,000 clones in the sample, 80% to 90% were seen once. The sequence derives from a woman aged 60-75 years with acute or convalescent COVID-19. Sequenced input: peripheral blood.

Here the CDR3 DNA reads TGTGCCAGCAGCCAACTACAGGAATCCCGAATTCGGTCCTCCAGCTCCTACAATGAGCAGTTCTTC. It specifies CASSQLQESRIRSSSSYNEQFF. J is TRBJ2-1 and V is TRBV21-1; the table assigns TRBD1, which was not confirmed against the DNA. TRBV21-1 is assigned pseudogene status. The CDR3 totals 22 residues.